The 21 T cell receptor beta chains below all came from one sample that was sequenced in a study of OX40 agonist ivuxolimab in advanced cancers. Produced via immunoSEQ multiplex PCR; TCRdb's table is partial and in-frame only. The sample records 65,000 to 70,000 clones, roughly 87% being singletons. Source: CD4+ or CD8+ T cells sorted from blood, taken in a trial of the OX40 agonist ivuxolimab. These receptors all come from an adult with an advanced solid tumor such as melanoma, head and neck, liver or kidney cancer.

The chain carries TRBV5-1 and TRBJ2-7; D may be TRBD1 (6 bases). The CDR3 length is 17 residues. The germline V gene encodes CDR1 SGHRS and CDR2 YFSETQ. V dropped 0 bases and J dropped 3 bases, with 19 bases sitting between them. The DNA of the CDR3 is TGCGCCAGCAGCTTGGCCTTTCTACAGGGTGGTAACTACGAGCAGTACTTC. Its translation is CASSLAFLQGGNYEQYF. Full variable domain (missing parts from reference TRBV5-1 and TRBJ2-7): KAGVTQTPRYLIKTRGQQVTLSCSPISGHRSVSWYQQTPGQGLQFLFEYFSETQRNKGNFPGRFSGRQFSNSRSEMNVSTLELGDSALYLCASSLAFLQGGNYEQYFGPGTRLTVT.

The table lists this clone with a few counts. V usage is TRBV2 and J usage is TRBJ1-2, with D unclear. V was pared by 7 bases and J by 0 bases, with 3 bases between. Per the germline V gene, CDR1 is SNHLY and CDR2 is FYNNEI. The CDR3 length is 11 residues. CDR3 amino acids: CASTANYGYTF. CDR3 sequence (DNA): TGTGCCAGCACAGCTAACTATGGCTACACCTTC.

The chain carries TRBV9 and TRBJ1-3; D is unclear. This CDR3 is 14 amino acids long. Trimming shortened V by 4 bases and J by 7 bases, and 15 bases separated the two germline ends. Germline lookup yields CDR1 SGDLS and CDR2 YYNGEE. The CDR3 sequence: CASSLTGPRNTIYF. The DNA of the CDR3 is TGTGCCAGCAGCTTAACCGGGCCTAGGAACACCATATATTTT.

This clone was found a few times. The chain carries TRBV7-2 and TRBJ2-3, with D maybe TRBD2 (6 bases). The CDR3 runs 16 residues. From germline, CDR1 is SGHTA and CDR2 FQGNSA. V was cut by 5 bases and J by 4 bases, with 19 bases left in between. The CDR3 loop is CASSIRRGLLADTQYF. DNA of the CDR3: TGTGCCAGCAGCATCCGGAGGGGCTTACTGGCAGATACGCAGTATTTT.

V gene TRBV30 combines with J gene TRBJ2-2; D not certain. Germline CDR1 is GTSNPN and CDR2 is SVGIG (reference sequence). The ends were cut back, 4 bases at V and 8 bases at J, with 14 bases in the middle. The CDR3 length is 13 residues. The CDR3 reads CAWTRLMGGELFF. In DNA, the CDR3 is TGTGCCTGGACCCGGCTGATGGGTGGGGAGCTGTTTTTT.

This sequence joins TRBV19 and TRBJ2-2, with D possibly matching TRBD1 (5 bases). Per the germline V gene, CDR1 is LNHDA and CDR2 is SQIVND (reference sequence). This CDR3 contains 15 residues. The germline V and J ends were trimmed by 10 bases and 3 bases, with 18 bases remaining between them. CDR3 residues: CATQITQGYTGELFF. Here the CDR3 DNA reads TGTGCCACCCAGATCACCCAGGGTTACACCGGGGAGCTGTTTTTT.

The rearrangement joins TRBV19 to TRBJ1-5, with 7 bases lining up with TRBD1. CDR1 is LNHDA, CDR2 SQIVND, per germline (reference sequence). V trimming: 7 bases; J trimming: 2 bases; junction bases outside the gene matches: 11. This CDR3 contains 16 residues. The CDR3 DNA reads as TGTGCCAGTACCTGGACAGGAAGCTTTGGCAATCAGCCCCAGCATTTT. This translates into CASTWTGSFGNQPQHF.

The chain employs TRBV27 and TRBJ1-1; D call uncertain. The CDR3 has 11 residues. Germline V gene data show CDR1 as MNHEY and CDR2 as SMNVEV (reference sequence). Trimming stripped 8 bases from V and 6 bases from J, with 10 bases between. In DNA, the CDR3 is TGTGCCAGCGGACCAAGGCCTGAAGCTTTCTTT. It specifies CASGPRPEAFF.

The chain links TRBV6-4 to TRBJ1-1, with D possibly being TRBD1 (5 bases). Trimming pared 5 bases from V and 1 base from J, leaving 8 bases between. CDR1 and CDR2 (germline): MRHNA, SNTAGT. The CDR3 covers 13 residues. CDR3 loop: CASSLQENTEAFF. The CDR3 DNA follows: TGTGCCAGCAGTCTACAGGAGAACACTGAAGCTTTCTTT.

The rearrangement links TRBV6-5 to TRBJ1-4; TRBD1 aligns across 10 bases. CDR1 is MNHEY, CDR2 SVGAGI, per germline. The V segment lost 2 bases and the J segment 10 bases; nucleotides outside the gene matches: 7. This CDR3 contains 15 residues. CDR3 nucleotide sequence: TGTGCCAGCAGTTACGGGGGGACAGGGGAGGGAAAACTGTTTTTT. Translating gives CASSYGGTGEGKLFF.

This clone was detected only once. The chain has TRBV15 and TRBJ1-2; D gene unclear. Germline V gene lookup returns CDR1 LNHNV and CDR2 YYDKDF (reference sequence). Trimming pared 4 bases from V and 1 base from J, leaving 7 bases between. The CDR3 extends over 13 amino acids. This chain's CDR3 is CATSTGINYGYTF. CDR3 DNA sequence: TGTGCCACCAGCACAGGTATTAACTATGGCTACACCTTC.

This clone appeared once. This chain uses TRBV6-5 with TRBJ1-2; the D gene is possibly TRBD1 (5 bases). This CDR3 is 14 amino acids long. Germline CDR1 and CDR2: MNHEY and SVGAGI. Trimming shortened V by 0 bases and J by 13 bases, and 18 bases separated the two germline ends. The CDR3 DNA reads TGTGCCAGCAGTTACTCGATTGGGGCCCCTGTGCTCACCTTC. Translating gives CASSYSIGAPVLTF.

The rearrangement links TRBV20-1 to TRBJ2-3; weak D call: TRBD2 (5 bases). The germline CDR1 and CDR2 sequences are DFQATT and SNEGSKA (reference sequence). V lost 5 bases, J lost 8 bases, and 11 bases lay in between. The CDR3 is 11 amino acids. CDR3 nucleotides: TGCAGTGCTGGCTTCGAGGGTACGCAGTATTTT. Protein sequence: CSAGFEGTQYF.

This clone appeared a single time. The chain recombines TRBV5-1 with TRBJ2-3; D might be TRBD1 (8 bases). The CDR3 totals 17 residues. Germline assignment: CDR1 SGHRS and CDR2 YFSETQ. The V end was cut by 4 bases, the J end by 5 bases, with 23 bases between. CDR3 amino acids: CASSHQGGQGGGDTQYF. CDR3 nucleotides: TGCGCCAGCAGCCACCAAGGCGGACAGGGCGGGGGAGATACGCAGTATTTT.

The chain combines TRBV5-4 with TRBJ2-5; 7 bases match TRBD2. Germline values: CDR1 SGHNT, CDR2 YYREEE (reference sequence). The length of the CDR3 is 16 residues. The V gene end was trimmed by 4 bases and the J gene end by 4 bases; junction bases not matched to a gene: 13. CDR3 region: CASSEGLAGVGETQYF. CDR3 bases: TGTGCCAGCAGCGAGGGGTTAGCGGGCGTAGGAGAGACCCAGTACTTC.

This chain links TRBV28 with TRBJ2-7; D perhaps matches TRBD1 (6 bases). Germline assignment: CDR1 MDHEN and CDR2 SYDVKM. This CDR3 comprises 17 residues. V shed 8 bases and J shed 1 base, with 24 bases lying between them. The CDR3 loop reads CASPPRTGWVASYEQYF. The DNA of the CDR3 is TGTGCCAGCCCACCGCGTACAGGGTGGGTCGCGTCCTACGAGCAGTACTTC.

This sequence joins TRBV30 and TRBJ2-4; tentatively, D is TRBD1 (5 bases). Trimming removed 0 bases from V and 0 bases from J, with 6 bases in between. This CDR3 is built from 14 residues. Germline V gives CDR1 GTSNPN, CDR2 SVGIG (reference sequence). The CDR3 here is CAWSVRGAKNIQYF. The CDR3, as DNA: TGTGCCTGGAGTGTTAGGGGAGCCAAAAACATTCAGTACTTC.

This clone was observed a single time. The chain employs TRBV10-3 and TRBJ2-3; TRBD2 aligns across 9 bases. Losses at the gene ends were 11 bases for V and 2 bases for J; bases not matched to a gene: 11. The V gene's germline CDR1 is ENHRY and CDR2 SYGVKD. The CDR3 runs 15 residues. Here the CDR3 DNA reads TGTGCCGCCAGACTCAGCGGGGGGCTCACAGATACGCAGTATTTT. It specifies CAARLSGGLTDTQYF.

The V and J genes are TRBV19 and TRBJ1-1; a possible D gene is TRBD1 (5 bases). The V and J ends lost 7 bases and 0 bases respectively, with 15 bases between them. From germline, CDR1 is LNHDA and CDR2 SQIVND (reference sequence). The CDR3 covers 15 residues. The CDR3 spells CASTSRVGVNTEAFF. As DNA, the CDR3 is TGTGCCAGTACTAGCAGGGTTGGCGTGAACACTGAAGCTTTCTTT.

The V and J genes are TRBV18 and TRBJ2-1, with 10 bases matching TRBD1. Germline loops: CDR1 KGHSH, CDR2 LQKENI. V lost 0 bases and J lost 2; bases outside the gene matches: 4. The CDR3 covers 17 residues. The CDR3 DNA is TGTGCCAGCTCACCACCATTTGGGACAGGGGCCTACAATGAGCAGTTCTTC. It encodes CASSPPFGTGAYNEQFF.

The rearrangement uses TRBV7-9 and TRBJ2-6, with a possible D match to TRBD2 (5 bases). The length of the CDR3 is 15 residues. V was clipped by 5 bases and J by 0 bases, with 8 bases between them. CDR1 and CDR2 from the germline V gene are SEHNR and FQNEAQ (reference sequence). The CDR3 region is CASSHGDSGANVLTF. DNA for the CDR3: TGTGCCAGCAGCCACGGGGACTCTGGGGCCAACGTCCTGACTTTC. Looking up the rest from reference TRBV7-9 and TRBJ2-6 gives the full variable domain: DTGVSQNPRHKITKRGQNVTFRCDPISEHNRLYWYRQTLGQGPEFLTYFQNEAQLEKSRLLSDRFSAERPKGSFSTLEIQRTEQGDSAMYLCASSHGDSGANVLTFGAGSRLTVL.